This TCR beta chain stems from a study of T cell repertoires in cytomegalovirus infection. Study as a whole: Signatures in public TCR beta sequences pointed to both CMV infection and matching HLA type.

Comment on this clonotype: Its antigen remains unidentified.

The germline gives CDR1 MGHRA, CDR2 YSYEKL. Trimming removed 2 bases at V and 4 bases at J, with 9 bases between. The length of the CDR3 is 13 residues. In TCRdb, the reads were re-called with MiXCR into one record per CDR3 protein. Of 570,000 or so distinct CDR3 sequences listed, 40% are singletons. Points from the study as a whole: Dominant in the ex vivo response were TCR beta clonotypes restricted by HLA-C and specific for CMV.

The rearrangement joins TRBV4-1 to TRBJ2-7; D uncertain. The specimen was cultured PBMCs, collected from culture after CMV antigen stimulation. This clonotype was obtained from a human donor in good health (CMV status not recorded). Some clones in this sample may be carry-over from other donors' samples. The CDR3 sequence is CASSQLSTYEQYF. CDR3 coding DNA: TGCGCCAGCAGCCAACTTTCAACTTACGAGCAGTACTTC.